The 21 T cell receptor beta chains below all came from one sample that was sequenced in a study of CD8 T cells in Susac syndrome. Random-hexamer reverse transcription was applied to roughly 0.5 to 1 ug RNA. MiXCR, applied by TCRdb to the immunoSEQ multiplex PCR reads, yields one record per CDR3 protein. The sample contains 85,000 to 120,000 distinct CDR3 sequences, roughly 95% of which appear only once. The specimen sequenced was CD8+ T cells from PBMCs. These receptors were collected from a human donor with Susac syndrome.

In regard to this clonotype: The DNA is left out, because the CDR3 cannot be placed on it with certainty; the CDR3 is given as TCRdb lists it. This rearrangement joins TRBV5-4 to TRBJ2-7; no check of the table's D call, TRBD1, against the DNA was made. The CDR3 is 14 residues long, ends included. CDR1 is SGHNT and CDR2 is YYREEE in the germline V gene (reference sequence). CDR3 loop: CASSFGPGSYEQYF.

The rearrangement uses TRBV7-6 and TRBJ2-7, with 9 bases identical to TRBD1. V lost 5 bases, J lost 6 bases, and 8 bases stayed unmatched. Looked up from germline, CDR1 is SGHVS and CDR2 is FNYEAQ. The CDR3 consists of 14 residues. The CDR3 region is CASSAGTGSGEQYF. CDR3 sequence (DNA): TGTGCCAGCAGCGCCGGGACAGGGTCCGGCGAGCAGTACTTC.

V gene TRBV21-1 combines with J gene TRBJ2-2; the D call in the table, TRBD1, was not verified against the DNA. TRBV21-1 is marked as a pseudogene. The length of the CDR3 is 14 residues. CDR3 residues: CARQTGGPTGELFF. The CDR3 DNA reads TGTGCCAGGCAGACAGGGGGCCCCACCGGGGAGCTGTTTTTT.

V gene TRBV9 combines with J gene TRBJ2-3; D uncertain. In germline, CDR1 is SGDLS, CDR2 YYNGEE. The CDR3 covers 13 residues. Trimming took off 0 bases at V and 6 bases at J, with 8 bases between the two ends. The CDR3 region is CASSVGVRDTQYF. In nucleotides, the CDR3 is TGTGCCAGCAGCGTAGGGGTGAGGGATACGCAGTATTTT.

The chain uses TRBV27 and TRBJ1-1, with a tentative D call TRBD1 (5 bases). The CDR3 length is 15 residues. The V end lost 7 bases, the J end lost 8 bases, and 23 bases lay between the germline ends. The germline gives CDR1 MNHEY, CDR2 SMNVEV (reference sequence). CDR3 region: CASNLLAGRREEAFF. Here the CDR3 DNA reads TGTGCCAGCAACCTCCTCGCGGGACGCAGGGAGGAAGCTTTCTTT.

J is TRBJ1-1 and V is TRBV9; a possible D gene is TRBD1 (5 bases). Germline V gene sequence: CDR1 SGDLS, CDR2 YYNGEE. Deletions cut 0 bases from V and 4 bases from J, with 10 bases between. The CDR3 spans 14 residues. CDR3 sequence (DNA): TGTGCCAGCAGCGTAGTTCTGGGGCCCACTGAAGCTTTCTTT. Protein sequence: CASSVVLGPTEAFF.

Points on this clonotype: An end of the junction differs from the germline gene, which may be a read error. This rearrangement joins TRBV4-3 to TRBJ2-1; D tentatively fits TRBD1 or TRBD2 (5 bases each). Germline-derived CDR1 and CDR2 are LGHNA and YSLEER. The CDR3 is made up of 13 amino acids. For the CDR3, the DNA is TGCGCCAGCAGCGACCGGGACGGAGGCGCCCTTCTCTTC. Encoded protein: CASSDRDGGALLF.

V usage is TRBV9 and J usage is TRBJ2-5; perhaps TRBD2 as D (6 bases). Trimming left V 5 bases short and J 1 base short, with 15 bases between. CDR3 length: 15 residues. Germline V gene sequence: CDR1 SGDLS, CDR2 YYNGEE. CDR3 nucleotides: TGTGCCAGCAGTGCTCCGGGAGACCCCCAAGAGACCCAGTACTTC. Its translation is CASSAPGDPQETQYF.

V and J are TRBV20-1 and TRBJ2-2; weak D call: TRBD1 (5 bases). The CDR3 spans 13 residues. Germline V gene data show CDR1 as DFQATT and CDR2 as SNEGSKA (reference sequence). Trimming stripped 8 bases from V and 3 bases from J, with 13 bases between. The CDR3 sequence is CSSRAEDTGELFF. The CDR3, as DNA: TGCAGTTCCAGGGCCGAGGACACCGGGGAGCTGTTTTTT.

The chain carries TRBV2 and TRBJ2-1; the D gene is possibly TRBD1 (6 bases). Looked up from germline, CDR1 is SNHLY and CDR2 is FYNNEI. Trimming removed 8 bases from V and 5 bases from J, with 13 bases in between. The CDR3 has 13 amino acids. This CDR3 is CASCGTTDNEQFF. DNA of the CDR3: TGTGCCAGCTGTGGGACAACGGACAATGAGCAGTTCTTC.

The chain has TRBV6-2 or TRBV6-3 and TRBJ1-2, with D perhaps TRBD1 (6 bases). This CDR3 contains 13 residues. Germline V lookup: CDR1 MNHEY, CDR2 SVGEGT. Trimming took 9 bases from V and 3 from J, leaving 14 bases between them. CDR3 sequence reads: CASASPGDYGYTF. The DNA for the CDR3 is TGTGCCAGTGCTTCCCCAGGGGACTATGGCTACACCTTC.

The chain's CDR3 is CSVATGGYFF. In DNA form, the CDR3 reads TGCAGCGTTGCGACAGGGGGGTATTTCTTC. This chain links TRBV29-1 with TRBJ2-1; the match to TRBD1 covers 9 bases. V shed 4 bases, J shed 16 bases, and the junction held 5 bases outside the gene matches. The germline V gene encodes CDR1 SQVTM and CDR2 ANQGSEA. The CDR3 loop spans 10 amino acids.

V is TRBV5-1 and J is TRBJ1-5; TRBD1 aligns across 7 bases. V shed 5 bases and J 4 bases; nucleotides not matched to a gene: 9. CDR1 SGHRS and CDR2 YFSETQ come from the germline V gene. The CDR3 sequence is 15 residues long. The CDR3 loop reads CASRLRDSPNQPQHF. The CDR3 coding sequence is TGCGCCAGCAGGCTCCGGGACAGCCCGAATCAGCCCCAGCATTTT. The full variable domain, completed using reference TRBV5-1 and TRBJ1-5, is KAGVTQTPRYLIKTRGQQVTLSCSPISGHRSVSWYQQTPGQGLQFLFEYFSETQRNKGNFPGRFSGRQFSNSRSEMNVSTLELGDSALYLCASRLRDSPNQPQHFGDGTRLSIL.

The chain combines TRBV7-2 with TRBJ2-2; possible D gene TRBD1, 5 bases. The CDR3 sequence is 15 residues long. The V gene lost 6 bases and the J gene lost 0 bases, with 11 bases spanning the gap. The V gene's germline CDR1 is SGHTA and CDR2 FQGNSA. The CDR3 coding sequence is TGTGCCAGCAGAACGACAGCAACGAACACCGGGGAGCTGTTTTTT. Translating it yields CASRTTATNTGELFF.

The CDR3 spells CASSLATNTEAFF. CDR3 DNA sequence: TGTGCCAGCAGCTTAGCGACGAACACTGAAGCTTTCTTT. J is TRBJ1-1 and V is TRBV7-6; D is uncertain. The CDR3 extends over 13 amino acids. Germline CDR1 and CDR2: SGHVS and FNYEAQ. V was pared by 0 bases and J by 1 base, with 3 bases between.

V and J are TRBV20-1 and TRBJ2-7; D is possibly TRBD1 (6 bases). Germline V gene sequence: CDR1 DFQATT, CDR2 SNEGSKA (reference sequence). V gave up 2 bases and J gave up 0 bases, with 11 bases separating them. The CDR3 length is 14 residues. In DNA form, the CDR3 reads TGCAGTGCTAGAAGTGGGGACAACTCCTACGAGCAGTACTTC. Amino acid sequence: CSARSGDNSYEQYF.

The J gene is TRBJ1-1, the V gene TRBV19; 7 bases are a match to TRBD1. CDR3 length equals 14 residues. Germline CDR1 reads LNHDA; CDR2 reads SQIVND (reference sequence). J was trimmed by 0 bases and V by 5 bases; bases with no gene match: 3. DNA of the CDR3: TGTGCCAGTAGTTGGGACAGTATGAACACTGAAGCTTTCTTT. Protein product: CASSWDSMNTEAFF.

The CDR3 here is CASSQDWGDIAKNIQYF. Here the CDR3 DNA reads TGTGCCAGCAGCCAAGATTGGGGGGATATAGCCAAAAACATTCAGTACTTC. The V call is TRBV14, the J call TRBJ2-4; weak D call: TRBD2 (6 bases). V lost 0 bases and J lost 0, with 12 bases in between. Germline V CDR1 and CDR2: SGHDN, FVKESK. The CDR3 consists of 17 residues.

The chain is built from TRBV13 and TRBJ1-6; the D is unclear. From germline, CDR1 is PRHDT and CDR2 FYEKMQ (reference sequence). The CDR3 has 12 amino acids. With 3 bases removed from V and 12 bases from J, the gap between germline ends came to 9 bases. The CDR3 is CASSFVGKPLHF. CDR3 bases: TGTGCCAGCAGCTTCGTGGGGAAACCCCTCCACTTT.

The chain joins TRBV18 to TRBJ2-3, with TRBD2 identical over 10 bases. The V and J ends lost 6 bases and 5 bases, in that order; junction bases with no gene match: 8. The CDR3 is made up of 15 amino acids. Germline V CDR1 and CDR2: KGHSH, LQKENI. CDR3 protein: CASSRSGGAVDTQYF. The CDR3 bases are TGTGCCAGCTCGCGGAGCGGGGGGGCCGTAGATACGCAGTATTTT.

The rearrangement uses TRBV9 and TRBJ1-1; 9 bases agree with TRBD1. The germline gives CDR1 SGDLS, CDR2 YYNGEE. This CDR3 region has 15 residues. V lost 3 bases, J lost 7 bases, and 10 bases stayed unmatched. The CDR3 sequence is CASSGRDRDSHEAFF. As DNA, the CDR3 is TGTGCCAGCAGCGGCCGGGACAGGGACTCCCATGAAGCTTTCTTT.